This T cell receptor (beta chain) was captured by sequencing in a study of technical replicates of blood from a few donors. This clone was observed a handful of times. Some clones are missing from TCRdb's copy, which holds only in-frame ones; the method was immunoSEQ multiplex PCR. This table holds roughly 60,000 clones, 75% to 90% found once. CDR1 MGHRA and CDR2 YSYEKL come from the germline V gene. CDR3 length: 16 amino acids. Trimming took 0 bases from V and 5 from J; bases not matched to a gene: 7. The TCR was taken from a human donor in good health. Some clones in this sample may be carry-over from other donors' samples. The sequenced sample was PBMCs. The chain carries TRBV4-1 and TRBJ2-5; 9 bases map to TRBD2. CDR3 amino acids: CASSQDRAGGRETQYF. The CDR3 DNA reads TGCGCCAGCAGCCAAGATCGAGCGGGAGGTCGTGAGACCCAGTACTTC.